This T cell receptor beta chain was profiled in a study of OX40 agonist ivuxolimab in advanced cancers. Study details: Prior anti-PD-1, anti-PD-L1 or anti-CTLA-4 therapy was allowed; around 43% had some.

The data were produced by immunoSEQ multiplex PCR, yet TCRdb's version contains in-frame clones alone and is incomplete. The table shows roughly 67,000 clones, with approximately 85% occurring only once. Study-wide results and caveats: At 0.1-3.0 mg/kg, partial responders had clonal expansion among the lowest observed. Low normalized clonal expansion also occurred in some nonresponding patients.

The CDR3 is made up of 11 amino acids. The germline V gene has CDR1 SGHTA and CDR2 FQGNSA. Trimming pared 4 bases from V and 14 bases from J, leaving 12 bases between. Autoimmune disease history or systemic immunosuppression was exclusionary. Note on this clone: Its antigen is undetermined.

The specimen was CD4+ or CD8+ T cells sorted from blood, collected in a trial of the OX40 agonist ivuxolimab. The receptor's source is an adult with an advanced solid tumor such as melanoma, head and neck, liver or kidney cancer. The chain is built from TRBV7-2 and TRBJ1-3; D perhaps matches TRBD1 (5 bases). The CDR3, as DNA: TGTGCCAGCAGCTCCACATCGACAGTATATTTT. Amino acids: CASSSTSTVYF.